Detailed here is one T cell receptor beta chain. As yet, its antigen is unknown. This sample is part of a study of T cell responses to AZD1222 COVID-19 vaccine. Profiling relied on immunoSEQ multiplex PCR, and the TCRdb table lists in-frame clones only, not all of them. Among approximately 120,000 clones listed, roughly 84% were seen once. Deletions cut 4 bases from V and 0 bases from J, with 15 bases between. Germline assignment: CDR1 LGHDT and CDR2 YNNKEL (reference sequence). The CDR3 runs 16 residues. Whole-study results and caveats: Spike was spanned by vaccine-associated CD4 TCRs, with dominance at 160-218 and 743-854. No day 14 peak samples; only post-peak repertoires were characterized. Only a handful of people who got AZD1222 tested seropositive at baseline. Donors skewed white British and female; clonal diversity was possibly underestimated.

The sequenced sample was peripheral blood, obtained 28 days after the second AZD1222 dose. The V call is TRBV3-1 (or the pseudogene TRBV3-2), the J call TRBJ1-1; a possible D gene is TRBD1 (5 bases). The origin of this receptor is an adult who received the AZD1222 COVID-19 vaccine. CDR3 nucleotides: TGTGCCAGCAGCCCGCTCGGGACGGCCCTGAACACTGAAGCTTTCTTT. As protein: CASSPLGTALNTEAFF.